The sample holds a few counts of the clone carrying this T cell receptor (beta chain). The sequenced template was cDNA made from the entire isolated RNA. Clones were read by immunoSEQ multiplex PCR, and TCRdb kept only the in-frame ones, dropping some. The repertoire holds 40,000 to 45,000 clones, with around 48% as singletons. The data stem from a study of beta chain features in type 1 diabetes. The CDR3 is 15 amino acids. Germline values: CDR1 MGHRA, CDR2 YSYEKL. J lost 3 bases, V lost 0 bases, and 3 bases had no gene match. V usage is TRBV4-1 and J usage is TRBJ1-2, with 8 bases lining up with TRBD1. The source of this sequence is a woman under 30 in good health. Material for sequencing was central memory CD4+ T cells from blood. The CDR3 reads CASSQEQGAYYGYTF. The CDR3, as DNA: TGCGCCAGCAGCCAAGAGCAGGGGGCTTACTATGGCTACACCTTC.